This T cell receptor (beta chain) is drawn from a study of blood T cell repertoires in COVID-19. The wider study: Researchers got acute and convalescent COVID-19 samples from the United States, Italy and Spain. In each case, the material was cDNA or gDNA derived from T cells, B-cell-depleted T cells, or PBMCs.

The CDR3 is 12 amino acids. The ends were cut back, 7 bases at V and 5 bases at J, with 10 bases in the middle. The V gene's germline CDR1 is MNHEY and CDR2 SVGAGI. In the authors' workflow: Reference gene primer amplification gave nucleated cell count estimates. Measured with immunoSEQ multiplex PCR; TCRdb has only the in-frame clones, and not every one. V, J and clone size were drawn from that table, and D and trimming were deduced from the DNA. The table includes under 95,000 clones, approximately 87% detected once. The sequence came from a human donor in a cohort sampled during active COVID-19. V and J are TRBV6-5 and TRBJ2-3; a possible D gene is TRBD1 (5 bases). Sample: peripheral blood. The CDR3 reads CASIGVGDTQYF. CDR3 nucleotide sequence: TGTGCCAGCATAGGGGTCGGAGATACGCAGTATTTT.